This T cell receptor beta chain was found in a study of T cell clonality in common variable immunodeficiency. Study outcomes and limitations: Reportedly, TCR beta sequences from common variable immunodeficiency showed fewer deletions and N-nucleotide insertions.

The CDR3 contains 16 residues. CDR1 is SQVTM and CDR2 is ANQGSEA in the germline V gene. V shed 6 bases, J shed 4 bases, and the junction held 9 bases outside the gene matches. Profiling relied on immunoSEQ multiplex PCR, and the TCRdb table lists in-frame clones only, not all of them. The specimen has 25,000 to 30,000 clones, none found just once. This clone came up a few times. The antigen remains undetermined. Sequencing ends 3 residues short of the CDR3 end; the germline J gene provides the rest. V gene TRBV29-1 combines with J gene TRBJ2-7; 16 nucleotides match TRBD2. The sequencing input was peripheral blood mononuclear cells. This clonotype originated in a human donor with common variable immunodeficiency. CDR3 residues: CSVGTSGRGDGYEQYF. Partial CDR3 DNA: TGCAGCGTGGGGACTAGCGGGAGGGGGGATGGATACGAG.